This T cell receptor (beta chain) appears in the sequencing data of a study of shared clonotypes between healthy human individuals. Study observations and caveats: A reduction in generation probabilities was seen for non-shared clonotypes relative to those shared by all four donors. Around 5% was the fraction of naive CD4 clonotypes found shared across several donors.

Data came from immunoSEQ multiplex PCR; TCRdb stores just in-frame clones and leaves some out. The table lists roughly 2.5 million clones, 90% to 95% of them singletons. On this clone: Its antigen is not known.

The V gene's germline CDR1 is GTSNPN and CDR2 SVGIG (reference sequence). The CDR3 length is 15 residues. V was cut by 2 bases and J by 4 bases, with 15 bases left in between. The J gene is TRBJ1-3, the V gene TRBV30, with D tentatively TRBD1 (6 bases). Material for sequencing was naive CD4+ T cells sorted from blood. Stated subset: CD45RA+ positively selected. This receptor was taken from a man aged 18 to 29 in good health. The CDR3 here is CAWSQQGLGGNTIYF. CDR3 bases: TGTGCCTGGAGTCAACAGGGTCTGGGAGGAAACACCATATATTTT.